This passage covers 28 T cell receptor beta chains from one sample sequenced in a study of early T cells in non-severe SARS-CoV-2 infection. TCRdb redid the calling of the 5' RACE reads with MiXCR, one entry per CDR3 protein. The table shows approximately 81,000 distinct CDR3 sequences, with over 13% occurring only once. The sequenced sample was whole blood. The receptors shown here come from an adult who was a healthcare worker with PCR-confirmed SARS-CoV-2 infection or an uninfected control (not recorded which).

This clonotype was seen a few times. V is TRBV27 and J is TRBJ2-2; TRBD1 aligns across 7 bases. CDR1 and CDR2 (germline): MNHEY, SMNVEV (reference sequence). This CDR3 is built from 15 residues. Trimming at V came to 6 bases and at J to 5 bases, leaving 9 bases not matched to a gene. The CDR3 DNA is TGTGCCAGCAGCCTCTGGCAGGGGGTTACCGGGGAGCTGTTTTTT. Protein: CASSLWQGVTGELFF.

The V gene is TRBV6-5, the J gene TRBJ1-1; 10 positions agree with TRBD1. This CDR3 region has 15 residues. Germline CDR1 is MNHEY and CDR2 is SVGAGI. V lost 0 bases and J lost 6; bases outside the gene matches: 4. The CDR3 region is CASSYSGTGVSEAFF. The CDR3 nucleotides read TGTGCCAGCAGTTACTCCGGGACAGGGGTATCTGAAGCTTTCTTT.

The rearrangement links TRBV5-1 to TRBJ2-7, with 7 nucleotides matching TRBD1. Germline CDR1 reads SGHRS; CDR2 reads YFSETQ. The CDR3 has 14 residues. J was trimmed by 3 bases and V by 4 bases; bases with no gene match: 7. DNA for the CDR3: TGCGCCAGCAGCGCCGGGACAGCCGGCTACGAGCAGTACTTC. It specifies CASSAGTAGYEQYF.

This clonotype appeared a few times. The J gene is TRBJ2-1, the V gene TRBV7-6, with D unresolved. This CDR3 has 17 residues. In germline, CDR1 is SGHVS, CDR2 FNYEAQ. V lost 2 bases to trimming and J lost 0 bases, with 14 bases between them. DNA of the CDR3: TGTGCCAGCAGCTTAAGGGCAGCCCAGAGCTCCTACAATGAGCAGTTCTTC. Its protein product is CASSLRAAQSSYNEQFF.

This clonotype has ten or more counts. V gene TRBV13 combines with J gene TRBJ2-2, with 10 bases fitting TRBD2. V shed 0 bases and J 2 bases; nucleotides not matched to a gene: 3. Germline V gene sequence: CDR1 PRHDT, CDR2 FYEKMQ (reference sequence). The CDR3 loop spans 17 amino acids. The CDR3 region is CASSLGWTSGNTGELFF. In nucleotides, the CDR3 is TGTGCCAGCAGCTTAGGCTGGACTAGCGGTAACACCGGGGAGCTGTTTTTT.

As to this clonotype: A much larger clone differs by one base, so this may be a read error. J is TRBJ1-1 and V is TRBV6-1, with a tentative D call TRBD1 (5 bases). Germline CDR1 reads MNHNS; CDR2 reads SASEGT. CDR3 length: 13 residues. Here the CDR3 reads CASSASGNAEAFF. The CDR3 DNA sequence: TGTGCCAGCAGTGCATCAGGGAACGCTGAAGCTTTCTTT.

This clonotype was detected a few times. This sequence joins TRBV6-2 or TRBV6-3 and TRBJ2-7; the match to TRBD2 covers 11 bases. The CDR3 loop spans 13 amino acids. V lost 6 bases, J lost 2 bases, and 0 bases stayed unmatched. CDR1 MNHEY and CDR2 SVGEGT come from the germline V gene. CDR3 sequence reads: CASRGLAAYEQYF. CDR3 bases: TGTGCCAGCAGGGGACTAGCGGCCTACGAGCAGTACTTC.

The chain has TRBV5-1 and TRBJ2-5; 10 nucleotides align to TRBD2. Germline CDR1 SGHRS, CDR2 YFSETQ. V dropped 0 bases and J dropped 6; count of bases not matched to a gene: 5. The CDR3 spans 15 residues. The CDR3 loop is CASSLGLAGEKTQYF. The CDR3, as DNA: TGCGCCAGCAGCTTGGGGCTAGCGGGAGAGAAGACCCAGTACTTC.

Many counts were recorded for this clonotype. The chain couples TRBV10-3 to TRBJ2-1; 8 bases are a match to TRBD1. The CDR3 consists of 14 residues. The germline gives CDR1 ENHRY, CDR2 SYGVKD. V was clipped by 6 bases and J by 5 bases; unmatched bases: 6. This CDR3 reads CAIRVTGVDNEQFF. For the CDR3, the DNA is TGTGCCATCAGGGTGACAGGGGTGGACAATGAGCAGTTCTTC.

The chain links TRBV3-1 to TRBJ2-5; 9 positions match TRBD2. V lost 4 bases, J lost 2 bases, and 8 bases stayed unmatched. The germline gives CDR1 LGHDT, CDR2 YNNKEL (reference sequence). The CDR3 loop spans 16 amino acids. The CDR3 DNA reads TGTGCCAGCAGCCCGTCCACTAGCGGGCATCAAGAGACCCAGTACTTC. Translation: CASSPSTSGHQETQYF.

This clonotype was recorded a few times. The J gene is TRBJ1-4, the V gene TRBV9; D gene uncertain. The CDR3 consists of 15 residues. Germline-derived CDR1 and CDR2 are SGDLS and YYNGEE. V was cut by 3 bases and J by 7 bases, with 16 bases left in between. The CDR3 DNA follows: TGTGCCAGCAGCGCCACCCTGGGTCAAGGTGAAAAACTGTTTTTT. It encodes CASSATLGQGEKLFF.

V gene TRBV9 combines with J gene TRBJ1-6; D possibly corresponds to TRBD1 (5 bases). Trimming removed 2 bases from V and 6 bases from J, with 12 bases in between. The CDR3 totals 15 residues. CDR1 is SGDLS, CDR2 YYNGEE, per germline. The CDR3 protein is CASSVGGRLNSPLHF. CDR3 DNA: TGTGCCAGCAGCGTCGGGGGACGACTTAATTCACCCCTCCACTTT.

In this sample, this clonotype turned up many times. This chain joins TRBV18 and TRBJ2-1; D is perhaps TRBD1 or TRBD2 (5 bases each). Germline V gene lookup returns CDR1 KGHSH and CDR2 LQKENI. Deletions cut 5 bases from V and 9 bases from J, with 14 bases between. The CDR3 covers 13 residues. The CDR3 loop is CASSRDPLGEQFF. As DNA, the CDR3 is TGTGCCAGCTCAAGGGACCCCCTTGGTGAGCAGTTCTTC.

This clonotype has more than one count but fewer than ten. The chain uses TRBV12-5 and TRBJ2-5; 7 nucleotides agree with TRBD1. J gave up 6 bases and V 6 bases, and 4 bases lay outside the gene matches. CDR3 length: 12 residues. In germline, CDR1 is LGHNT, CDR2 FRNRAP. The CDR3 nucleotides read TGTGCTAGTGGGGACAGGAGGAAGACCCAGTACTTC. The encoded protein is CASGDRRKTQYF.

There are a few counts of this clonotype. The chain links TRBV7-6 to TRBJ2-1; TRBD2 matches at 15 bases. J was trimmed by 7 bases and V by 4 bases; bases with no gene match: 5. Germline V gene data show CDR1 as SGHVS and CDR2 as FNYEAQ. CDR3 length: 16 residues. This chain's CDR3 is CASSSQGLAGGNEQFF. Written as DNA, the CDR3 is TGTGCCAGCAGCTCCCAAGGACTAGCGGGAGGGAATGAGCAGTTCTTC.

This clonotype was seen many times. The DNA of the CDR3 is TGTGCCAGCAATCCTTCGGGGACAGATACGCAGTATTTT. Its translation is CASNPSGTDTQYF. The chain couples TRBV2 to TRBJ2-3; D might be TRBD2 (5 bases). The ends were cut back, 7 bases at V and 3 bases at J, with 11 bases in the middle. Germline assignment: CDR1 SNHLY and CDR2 FYNNEI. The CDR3 extends over 13 amino acids.

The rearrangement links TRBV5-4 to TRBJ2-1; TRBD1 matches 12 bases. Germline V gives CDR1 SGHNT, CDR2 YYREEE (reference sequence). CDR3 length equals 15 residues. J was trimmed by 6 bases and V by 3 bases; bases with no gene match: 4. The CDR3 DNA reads TGTGCCAGCAGCTCCGGGACAGGGGGCTTCAATGAGCAGTTCTTC. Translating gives CASSSGTGGFNEQFF.

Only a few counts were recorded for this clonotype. CDR3 region: CASRLIGGQGAREQYF. As DNA, the CDR3 is TGTGCCAGCAGACTCATAGGGGGACAGGGGGCTCGAGAGCAGTACTTC. The chain has TRBV6-6 and TRBJ2-7, with TRBD1 matching 12 bases. Germline CDR1 is MNHNY and CDR2 is SVGAGI (reference sequence). With V trimmed by 6 bases and J by 7 bases, 13 bases remained unmatched. This CDR3 is built from 16 residues.

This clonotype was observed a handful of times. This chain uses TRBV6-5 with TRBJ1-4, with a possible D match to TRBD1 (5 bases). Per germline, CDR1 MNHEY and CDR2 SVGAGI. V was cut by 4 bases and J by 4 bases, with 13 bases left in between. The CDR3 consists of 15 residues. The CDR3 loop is CASSWGVHINEKLFF. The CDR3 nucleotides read TGTGCCAGCAGTTGGGGGGTCCATATTAATGAAAAACTGTTTTTT.

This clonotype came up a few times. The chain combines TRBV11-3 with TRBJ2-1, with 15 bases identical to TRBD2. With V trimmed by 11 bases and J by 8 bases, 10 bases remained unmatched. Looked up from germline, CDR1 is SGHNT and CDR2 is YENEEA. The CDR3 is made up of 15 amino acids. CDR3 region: CASGTSGRQLDEQFF. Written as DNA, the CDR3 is TGTGCCTCCGGGACTAGCGGGAGGCAGCTGGATGAGCAGTTCTTC.

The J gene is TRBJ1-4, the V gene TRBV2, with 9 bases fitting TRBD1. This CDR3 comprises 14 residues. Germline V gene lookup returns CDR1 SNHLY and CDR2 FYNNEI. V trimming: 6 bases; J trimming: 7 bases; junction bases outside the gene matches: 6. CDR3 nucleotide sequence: TGTGCCAGCAGGGGGGACAGGGACGGTGAAAAACTGTTTTTT. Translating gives CASRGDRDGEKLFF.

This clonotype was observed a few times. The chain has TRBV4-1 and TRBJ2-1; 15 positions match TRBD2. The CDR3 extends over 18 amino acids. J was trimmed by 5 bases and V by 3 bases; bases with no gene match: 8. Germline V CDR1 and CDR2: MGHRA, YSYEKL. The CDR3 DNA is TGCGCCAGCAGCCAGGGGCCGGGACTAGCGGGGGGAGACAATGAGCAGTTCTTC. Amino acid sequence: CASSQGPGLAGGDNEQFF.

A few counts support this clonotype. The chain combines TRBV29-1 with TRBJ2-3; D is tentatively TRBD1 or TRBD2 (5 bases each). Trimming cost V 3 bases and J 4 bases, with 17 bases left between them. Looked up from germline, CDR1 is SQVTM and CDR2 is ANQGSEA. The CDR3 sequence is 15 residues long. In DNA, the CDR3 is TGCAGCGTTGATGAATGGGGGTCAAACGCAGATACGCAGTATTTT. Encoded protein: CSVDEWGSNADTQYF.

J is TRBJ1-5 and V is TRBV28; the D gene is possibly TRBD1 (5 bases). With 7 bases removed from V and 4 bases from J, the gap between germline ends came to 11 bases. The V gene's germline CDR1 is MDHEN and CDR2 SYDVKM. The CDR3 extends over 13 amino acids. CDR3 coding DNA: TGTGCCAGCACGGGGACGGTTAATCAGCCCCAGCATTTT. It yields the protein CASTGTVNQPQHF.

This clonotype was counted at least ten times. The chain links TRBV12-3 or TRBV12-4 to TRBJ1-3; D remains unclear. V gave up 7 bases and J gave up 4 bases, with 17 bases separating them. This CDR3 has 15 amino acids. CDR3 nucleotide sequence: TGTGCCAGCACCCTGACCCCAGTTCCCGGAAACACCATATATTTT. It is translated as CASTLTPVPGNTIYF.

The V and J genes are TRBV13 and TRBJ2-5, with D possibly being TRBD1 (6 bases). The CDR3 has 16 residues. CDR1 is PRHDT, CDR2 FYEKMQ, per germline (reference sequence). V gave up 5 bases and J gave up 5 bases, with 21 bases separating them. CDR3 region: CASSRSQGRAGETQYF. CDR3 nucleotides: TGTGCCAGCAGCCGTTCACAGGGCAGGGCGGGCGAGACCCAGTACTTC.

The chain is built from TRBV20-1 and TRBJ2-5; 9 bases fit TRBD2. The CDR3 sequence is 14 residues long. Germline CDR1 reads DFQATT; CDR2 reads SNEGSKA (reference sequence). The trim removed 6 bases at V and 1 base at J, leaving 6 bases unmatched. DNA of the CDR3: TGCAGTGCGAAGGGGACTAGCCTCCAAGAGACCCAGTACTTC. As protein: CSAKGTSLQETQYF.

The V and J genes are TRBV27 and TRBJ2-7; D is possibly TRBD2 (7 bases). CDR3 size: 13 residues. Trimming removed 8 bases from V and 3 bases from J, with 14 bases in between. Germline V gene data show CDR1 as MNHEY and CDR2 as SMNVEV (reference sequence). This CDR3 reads CASGRGQSYEQYF. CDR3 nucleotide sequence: TGTGCCAGCGGGCGGGGGCAGAGCTACGAGCAGTACTTC.